This T cell receptor (beta chain) emerged from a study of cytomegalovirus exposure and HLA in healthy donors. The study's findings and limits: Later analysis placed DRB1 highest and HLA-C lowest in TCR association rates, which differed by HLA locus.

The CDR3 covers 13 residues. From germline, CDR1 is KGHSH and CDR2 LQKENI. The germline V and J ends were trimmed by 3 bases and 4 bases, with 9 bases remaining between them. As to this clone: Its antigen is as yet unknown.

Vbeta (60) and Jbeta (13) primers were used in the PCR. Sequencing was performed with immunoSEQ multiplex PCR; in TCRdb, only in-frame clones are kept and a portion is missing. The data show 150,000 to 180,000 clones, with approximately 75% seen just once and about 2.6% held by the top ten. The source of this sequence is a man aged 18 to 30 in good health and CMV-seronegative. The specimen was PBMCs. This rearrangement joins TRBV18 to TRBJ2-5, with unresolved D. CDR3 sequence: CASSPIRVETQYF. In DNA, the CDR3 is TGTGCCAGCTCACCGATACGAGTAGAGACCCAGTACTTC. Based on the CDR3 plus reference TRBV18 and TRBJ2-5, the full variable domain is NAGVMQNPRHLVRRRGQEARLRCSPMKGHSHVYWYRQLPEEGLKFMVYLQKENIIDESGMPKERFSAEFPKEGPSILRIQQVVRGDSAAYFCASSPIRVETQYFGPGTRLLVL.